This T cell receptor (beta chain) stems from a study of blood T cell repertoires in COVID-19. Study at large: The United States, Italy and Spain provided the acute and convalescent COVID-19 samples. PBMCs, B-cell-depleted T cells, or T cells were the source of the cDNA or gDNA that made up the material.

Germline assignment: CDR1 SNHLY and CDR2 FYNNEI. The CDR3 consists of 17 residues. With 6 bases clipped from V and 3 bases from J, the junction kept 7 bases outside the gene matches. As processed by the authors: Using reference gene primer amplification, nucleated cell counts were estimated. The assay was immunoSEQ multiplex PCR, and TCRdb's table has in-frame clones only and misses some. V and J calls and clone size are those listed in that table; D and trimming were worked out from the DNA. Of about 210,000 clones detected, around 82% appear once; the ten largest clones hold about 12%. The TCR sequence derives from a woman aged 40-49 years with acute or convalescent COVID-19. The sample taken for sequencing was peripheral blood. The gene calls are TRBV2 and TRBJ1-6, with TRBD1 matching over 11 bases. The CDR3, as DNA: TGTGCCAGCAGGGACAGGGGGCTGAGAAACTATAATTCACCCCTCCACTTT. This sequence encodes CASRDRGLRNYNSPLHF.